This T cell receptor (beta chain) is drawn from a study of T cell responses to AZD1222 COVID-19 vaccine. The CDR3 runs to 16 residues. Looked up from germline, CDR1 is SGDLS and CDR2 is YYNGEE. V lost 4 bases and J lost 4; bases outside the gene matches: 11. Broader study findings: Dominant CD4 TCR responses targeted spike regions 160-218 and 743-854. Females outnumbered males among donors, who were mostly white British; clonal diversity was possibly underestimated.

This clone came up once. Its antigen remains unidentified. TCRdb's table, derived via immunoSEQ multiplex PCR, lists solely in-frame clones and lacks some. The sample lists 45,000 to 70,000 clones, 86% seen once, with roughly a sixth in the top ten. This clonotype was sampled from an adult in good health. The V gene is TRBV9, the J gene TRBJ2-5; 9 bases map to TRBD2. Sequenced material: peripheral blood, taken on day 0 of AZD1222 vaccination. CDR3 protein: CASSSAAGGPGETQYF. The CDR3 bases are TGTGCCAGCAGCTCAGCCGCGGGAGGGCCGGGAGAGACCCAGTACTTC.